A single sample gave rise to the 27 T cell receptor beta chains below, sequenced in a study of T cell repertoires in cytomegalovirus infection. TCRdb reanalysed the reads using MiXCR and keeps one entry per CDR3 protein. In the table there are fewer than 550,000 distinct CDR3 sequences, over 9% of which are singletons. The sample consisted of PBMCs. Receptors originate from a human donor in good health (CMV status not recorded). Some clones in this sample may be carry-over from other donors' samples.

The CDR3: CASSQTDSYEQYF. CDR3 bases: TGCGCCAGCAGCCAGACAGACTCCTACGAGCAGTACTTC. The gene calls are TRBV5-1 and TRBJ2-7; D perhaps matches TRBD1 (5 bases). The CDR3 consists of 13 residues. Germline V gene data show CDR1 as SGHRS and CDR2 as YFSETQ. The V end was cut by 4 bases, the J end by 0 bases, with 8 bases between.

This clonotype has only a few counts. CDR3 sequence: CASTPDPPNTEAFF. The DNA for the CDR3 is TGTGCCAGCACACCGGACCCTCCGAACACTGAAGCTTTCTTT. The J gene is TRBJ1-1, the V gene TRBV27; no firm D call. The CDR3 contains 14 residues. Germline V gene data show CDR1 as MNHEY and CDR2 as SMNVEV (reference sequence). The V gene lost 7 bases and the J gene lost 1 base, with 13 bases spanning the gap.

V is TRBV23-1 and J is TRBJ1-5; D gene uncertain. TRBV23-1 carries the ORF label, with uncertain function. Trimming stripped 0 bases from V and 0 bases from J, with 9 bases between. CDR3 length equals 16 residues. CDR3 sequence: CASSQSGRNSNQPQHF. In nucleotides, the CDR3 is TGCGCCAGCAGTCAATCAGGGCGGAATAGCAATCAGCCCCAGCATTTT.

In this sample, this clonotype turned up many times. The V gene is TRBV7-9, the J gene TRBJ2-3, with D possibly TRBD2 on 7 matching bases. Trimming left V 5 bases short and J 4 bases short, with 16 bases between. Germline V gene lookup returns CDR1 SEHNR and CDR2 FQNEAQ (reference sequence). This CDR3 contains 15 residues. The CDR3 DNA reads TGTGCCAGCAGCCCGACGGGGGGCGGGCCAGATACGCAGTATTTT. Translation: CASSPTGGGPDTQYF.

This clonotype was counted at least ten times. The chain has TRBV12-5 and TRBJ2-1; D is unresolved. The CDR3 is 14 amino acids. V lost 1 base and J lost 8, with 12 bases in between. Germline CDR1 is LGHNT and CDR2 is FRNRAP. The CDR3 spells CASGLGDKGYEQFF. The CDR3 coding sequence is TGTGCTAGTGGTTTGGGAGATAAGGGCTATGAGCAGTTCTTC.

J is TRBJ2-2 and V is TRBV12-5; 7 nucleotides line up with TRBD1. The junction had 4 bases not matched to a gene; V was cut back by 6 bases and J by 0 bases. The CDR3 is 15 residues long. CDR1 is LGHNT and CDR2 is FRNRAP in the germline V gene. CDR3 residues: CASGPGTANTGELFF. In DNA form, the CDR3 reads TGTGCTAGTGGACCCGGGACAGCGAACACCGGGGAGCTGTTTTTT.

This clonotype appeared a few times. The chain is built from TRBV20-1 and TRBJ1-5; 8 bases map to TRBD1. Per germline, CDR1 DFQATT and CDR2 SNEGSKA (reference sequence). The CDR3 runs 14 residues. V trimming: 4 bases; J trimming: 9 bases; junction bases outside the gene matches: 11. The CDR3 nucleotides are TGCAGTGCTACACCTGGACAGGGCGCTTGGCCCCAGCATTTT. Its translation: CSATPGQGAWPQHF.

This clonotype was counted at least ten times. The DNA of the CDR3 is TGTGCCAGTAGTGCCGGGACCGGCCCCTACGAGCAGTACTTC. It specifies CASSAGTGPYEQYF. The genes are TRBV19 and TRBJ2-7; perhaps D is TRBD1 or TRBD2 (5 bases each). Germline lookup yields CDR1 LNHDA and CDR2 SQIVND (reference sequence). This CDR3 is built from 14 residues. The V end lost 5 bases, the J end lost 2 bases, and 13 bases lay between the germline ends.

This clonotype has a handful of counts. This chain links TRBV29-1 with TRBJ2-2; TRBD1 might be the D (5 bases). V was cut by 5 bases and J by 7 bases, with 8 bases left in between. Per the germline V gene, CDR1 is SQVTM and CDR2 is ANQGSEA. The CDR3 runs 11 residues. The CDR3 DNA follows: TGCAGCGTTACCCAGGGCGGGGAGCTGTTTTTT. Translating gives CSVTQGGELFF.

This clonotype showed up just a few times. J is TRBJ2-1 and V is TRBV3-1; D unclear. The CDR3 contains 15 residues. Germline V gene data show CDR1 as LGHDT and CDR2 as YNNKEL (reference sequence). V was trimmed by 4 bases and J by 5 bases, leaving 15 bases between them. CDR3 DNA: TGTGCCAGCAGCCTTATAGGGCCACGACACAATGAGCAGTTCTTC. Translated, it gives CASSLIGPRHNEQFF.

This clonotype was counted ten times or more. The V call is TRBV6-1, the J call TRBJ2-7; D gene ambiguous. V was shortened by 1 base and J by 4 bases, with 2 bases between the two germline ends. The CDR3 spans 11 residues. The germline CDR1 and CDR2 sequences are MNHNS and SASEGT. CDR3 protein: CASSEGYEQYF. The CDR3 DNA reads TGTGCCAGCAGTGAAGGGTACGAGCAGTACTTC.

This clonotype was counted many times. The chain has TRBV6-1 and TRBJ2-7, with 7 positions matching TRBD1. This CDR3 spans 17 amino acids. V lost 6 bases and J lost 0; bases outside the gene matches: 14. Germline V gene sequence: CDR1 MNHNS, CDR2 SASEGT. In nucleotides, the CDR3 is TGTGCCAGCAGAGAGGGGGACAGTTCCTACTCCTCCTACGAGCAGTACTTC. This codes for CASREGDSSYSSYEQYF.

The V gene is TRBV20-1, the J gene TRBJ1-5; no clear D gene. The V end lost 1 base, the J end lost 9 bases, and 22 bases lay between the germline ends. The germline V gene encodes CDR1 DFQATT and CDR2 SNEGSKA (reference sequence). The CDR3 runs to 16 residues. CDR3 bases: TGCAGTGCTAGAGCTAACCCGGACGGGCTCCAAGGGCCCCAGCATTTT. Residues: CSARANPDGLQGPQHF.

This clonotype was seen only a few times. This chain connects TRBV6-1 to TRBJ1-6; D perhaps matches TRBD1 (5 bases). Trimming took 1 base from V and 9 from J, leaving 16 bases between them. CDR3 size: 16 residues. From germline, CDR1 is MNHNS and CDR2 SASEGT. CDR3 region: CASSEGGLGVGSPLHF. The DNA for the CDR3 is TGTGCCAGCAGTGAAGGAGGTCTGGGGGTAGGTTCACCCCTCCACTTT.

There are many counts of this clonotype. The J gene is TRBJ2-1, the V gene TRBV7-3; 8 bases line up with TRBD1. The V gene end was trimmed by 5 bases and the J gene end by 6 bases; junction bases not matched to a gene: 3. Germline CDR1 reads SGHTA; CDR2 reads FQGTGA. The CDR3 is made up of 13 amino acids. CDR3 amino acids: CASSTGQGNEQFF. The CDR3 DNA is TGTGCCAGCAGCACAGGACAGGGCAATGAGCAGTTCTTC.

A remark on this clonotype: A much larger clone is a single base away; this may be a read error. V is TRBV28 and J is TRBJ2-2; D possibly corresponds to TRBD2 (6 bases). The germline CDR1 and CDR2 sequences are MDHEN and SYDVKM. The CDR3 runs to 13 residues. For the CDR3, the DNA is TGTGCCAGCAGTTCGTTCCTGACCGGGGGGCTGTTTTTT. Encoded protein: CASSSFLTGGLFF.

A few counts support this clonotype. This rearrangement joins TRBV20-1 to TRBJ2-3; D may be TRBD2 (6 bases). CDR1 DFQATT and CDR2 SNEGSKA come from the germline V gene (reference sequence). The V end was cut by 3 bases, the J end by 8 bases, with 6 bases between. This CDR3 spans 10 amino acids. CDR3 sequence: CSASGGTQYF. DNA for the CDR3: TGCAGTGCTAGCGGGGGTACGCAGTATTTT.

This clonotype was detected ten times or more. The chain uses TRBV7-9 and TRBJ1-4; tentative D call: TRBD1 (6 bases). Germline CDR1 and CDR2: SEHNR and FQNEAQ (reference sequence). The CDR3 extends over 17 amino acids. V was pared by 4 bases and J by 0 bases, with 15 bases between. The DNA of the CDR3 is TGTGCCAGCAGCTCGAGGGGGGAAGGTACAACTAATGAAAAACTGTTTTTT. This sequence encodes CASSSRGEGTTNEKLFF.

This clonotype was detected many times. The chain has TRBV5-5 and TRBJ2-2; D is ambiguous. The V and J ends lost 0 bases and 2 bases respectively, with 8 bases between them. The CDR3 sequence is 15 residues long. Germline CDR1 is SGHKS and CDR2 is YYEKEE (reference sequence). For the CDR3, the DNA is TGTGCCAGCAGCTTGGGTGACACAAACACCGGGGAGCTGTTTTTT. Protein sequence: CASSLGDTNTGELFF.

The chain couples TRBV18 to TRBJ2-7, with D maybe TRBD1 (5 bases). V dropped 5 bases and J dropped 1 base, with 18 bases sitting between them. Germline V CDR1 and CDR2: KGHSH, LQKENI. The CDR3 has 16 residues. Here the CDR3 DNA reads TGTGCCAGCTCAAGGAGTGACGGTTCAGGGTCCTACGAGCAGTACTTC. Translated, it gives CASSRSDGSGSYEQYF. The whole variable domain, remainder taken from reference TRBV18 and TRBJ2-7, is NAGVMQNPRHLVRRRGQEARLRCSPMKGHSHVYWYRQLPEEGLKFMVYLQKENIIDESGMPKERFSAEFPKEGPSILRIQQVVRGDSAAYFCASSRSDGSGSYEQYFGPGTRLTVT.

This clonotype came up a few times. The chain recombines TRBV9 with TRBJ1-2; D may be TRBD1 (5 bases). This CDR3 comprises 16 residues. Between the trimmed V and J ends, which lost 6 bases and 3 bases, there was a span of 21 bases. Germline CDR1 reads SGDLS; CDR2 reads YYNGEE. The CDR3 DNA reads as TGTGCCAGCACAATCGAGCCAGGGCCTCTTGACTATGGCTACACCTTC. This gives the protein CASTIEPGPLDYGYTF.

This clonotype was seen ten or more times. CDR3 nucleotides: TGTGCCAGTAGTATAGGAACAAACACAGATACGCAGTATTTT. Its translation: CASSIGTNTDTQYF. The chain carries TRBV19 and TRBJ2-3; D not certain. V lost 1 base to trimming and J lost 2 bases, with 7 bases between them. CDR1 is LNHDA and CDR2 is SQIVND in the germline V gene (reference sequence). The CDR3 sequence is 14 residues long.

The sample holds many counts of this clonotype. J is TRBJ1-6 and V is TRBV4-1; D is undetermined. Germline CDR1 reads MGHRA; CDR2 reads YSYEKL. The V and J ends lost 1 base and 10 bases respectively, with 14 bases between them. The CDR3 length is 15 residues. CDR3 DNA: TGCGCCAGCAGCCAAGTACCCGTTGCGGAATCACCCCTCCACTTT. It specifies CASSQVPVAESPLHF.

This clonotype has a count of ten or more. The genes are TRBV20-1 and TRBJ2-7; 13 nucleotides agree with TRBD2. The V gene end was trimmed by 1 base and the J gene end by 2 bases; junction bases not matched to a gene: 5. CDR1 DFQATT and CDR2 SNEGSKA come from the germline V gene (reference sequence). The CDR3 runs to 16 residues. The CDR3 protein is CSARGGTSGETYEQYF. As DNA, the CDR3 is TGCAGTGCTAGAGGGGGGACTAGCGGGGAAACCTACGAGCAGTACTTC.

The chain links TRBV29-1 to TRBJ2-1, with 7 bases lining up with TRBD2. The CDR3 extends over 12 amino acids. The germline CDR1 and CDR2 sequences are SQVTM and ANQGSEA. V was pared by 4 bases and J by 8 bases, with 5 bases of the junction left unmatched. This CDR3 is CSVVGRADEQFF. The CDR3 DNA reads as TGCAGCGTTGTGGGGAGGGCCGATGAGCAGTTCTTC.

There are many counts of this clonotype. The chain links TRBV11-2 to TRBJ1-6; the D is unclear. This CDR3 is built from 13 residues. Germline V gene lookup returns CDR1 SGHAT and CDR2 FQNNGV. V lost 0 bases, J lost 9 bases, and 6 bases lay in between. CDR3 sequence reads: CASSLDSISPLHF. The CDR3 nucleotides read TGTGCCAGCAGCTTAGACAGTATTTCACCCCTCCACTTT.

The chain recombines TRBV30 with TRBJ2-1; 10 bases match TRBD2. Germline CDR1 GTSNPN, CDR2 SVGIG (reference sequence). This CDR3 has 14 amino acids. In nucleotides, the CDR3 is TGTGCGAGGGGTGGACTAGCGGCCAAGGGGGAGCAGTTCTTC. Its protein is CARGGLAAKGEQFF.